This TCR beta chain comes out of a study of naive and memory T cell subsets (TCRdb year 2017). A note on the overall study: An open-source, UMI-based TCR alpha and beta sequencing pipeline was applied to sorted naive and memory peripheral blood T cell subsets. RNA was DNase-treated and reverse transcribed with TCR constant-region primers, mostly using SuperScript III. IgG serology results and the functional CMV T cell responses were in complete agreement. The paper's findings and limits, for the study overall: A few larger clonotypes were found in naive repertoires, especially CD8, and these larger clonotypes were possibly memory cells re-expressing CD45RA. The repertoire findings for the naive and memory subsets could not be validated against a ground truth, as none was available. Each clonotype was defined as a single alpha or beta chain sequence rather than as a paired alpha/beta receptor. RNA-based TCR counts may be affected by expression changes linked to T cell activation and differentiation. After error correction, only a single occurrence was seen for over 85% of naive TCR sequences, so much steeper abundance distributions were produced than in memory subsets. In both CD4 and CD8 cells, a rise in Gini index and a fall in Shannon and inverse Simpson diversity were observed from naive through CM, EM and EMRA. The abundance of TCRs followed a power law with an exponent that differed between naive and memory subsets yet stayed consistent across the three individuals.

There are 14 amino acids in the CDR3, from cysteine to phenylalanine inclusive. Only CDR3 DNA is held: 42 bases, read in frame from base 1. The trim is 0 bases for V and 4 bases for J, with a gap of 7 bases between the germline ends. Via the germline V gene, CDR1 is ENHRY and CDR2 SYGVKD. Preparation of the library involved UMI-ligation and nested PCR. An equimolar mix of two oligonucleotides covering both TRBC1 and TRBC2 was used as the beta constant-region primer. The ligated cDNA went through four rounds of PCR with nested alpha and beta constant-region primers together with the SP2 primer. A single-stranded oligonucleotide containing the SP2 primer and a 12-nucleotide UMI was joined to the 3' end of the cDNA by T4 RNA ligase 1. Incubation of the ligation reaction was carried out at 16 degrees C for 20-24 hours. PCR2 was typically performed as a SYBR Green qPCR and was stopped at a predetermined threshold so that over-amplification was prevented. Agencourt AMPure XP magnetic beads were used for all purifications after the first. Libraries were quantified by Qubit and checked on a TapeStation, where a main peak was expected near 650 bp. Pooled libraries were sequenced on an Illumina MiSeq with v2 2x251 paired-end kits, typically giving roughly 0.9-2.1 million reads per sample. Each sample's library went into the pool at roughly 4.4 nM, and about 5-8% PhiX was added to help with cluster recognition. As for the original processing: FASTQ reads processed by Demultiplexor were assigned V and J genes by Decombinator through tag matching that tolerated a single base-pair mismatch. Collapsinator used UMIs to correct both sequencing errors and frequency errors arising from PCR heterogeneity. CDR3Translator translated TCRs and extracted CDR3s from the conserved cysteine to the FGXG phenylalanine, flagging non-productive sequences. Repertoires were subsampled to equal numbers of UMI-defined TCRs before Gini, Shannon entropy and inverse Simpson indices were calculated. Power-law fits to clonotype abundance distributions were performed by maximum likelihood within the linear range. When run on a single naive CD8 sample, MIGEC and the pipeline yielded similar UMI counts, similar unique TCR numbers and similar clonal distributions. In one analysis, naive TCRs also found in any memory subset of the same donor were removed from the naive repertoire. A set of roughly 6,600 CMV-associated CDR3 sequences, compiled from VDJdb and a published dataset, was used to search the repertoires. Through fastp at Q25 and MiXCR, TCRdb rebuilt clones from the public reads, retaining in-frame beta chains. Each entry is one CDR3 protein sequence, shown with its most common DNA and genes. The V and J calls and clone size are TCRdb's, not the authors'. The sample table lists 150,000 or so distinct CDR3 sequences, over 20% of them with a count of one. Roughly 0.1% of the sample rests with the top ten.

About this clonotype: Its antigen is currently not known. Per-base quality was not reported, and no clone a single base away is much larger than it.

TCR alpha and beta chain libraries were amplified separately from the second PCR step onward. Donor CMV status was determined by IFNgamma production from CD4+ T cells after overnight stimulation of fresh PBMCs with CMV viral lysate. Miltenyi beads were used first to positively select CD4 T cells, and CD8 T cells were then positively selected from the CD4-negative fraction. Cells were stained for CD3, CD4, CD8, CD45RA, CD27 and a live/dead dye and were sorted on a BD Aria II into four subsets based on CD45RA and CD27. Blood came from three healthy volunteers, each fractionated into CD4 and CD8 T cells and then into four differentiation subsets. Approximately 120 ml of peripheral blood was collected from each donor, and PBMC were isolated by Ficoll-Paque PLUS density-gradient centrifugation. The sorted cells were lysed in RLT buffer, after which RNA was extracted using a Qiagen RNeasy kit and kept at -80 degrees C.

The receptor chain draws on TRBV10-3 and TRBJ1-5; tentative D gene TRBD1, with 6 bases matching. The sequence was collected from a human donor in good health. The sample consisted of naive CD4+ T cells from blood. The cell subset or site tag for this specimen amounts to: naive T cells, CD45RA high CD27+. The DNA sequence is as follows: TGTGCCATCAGTGAGTCAGGGGGAAATCAGCCCCAGCATTTT. It specifies CAISESGGNQPQHF.